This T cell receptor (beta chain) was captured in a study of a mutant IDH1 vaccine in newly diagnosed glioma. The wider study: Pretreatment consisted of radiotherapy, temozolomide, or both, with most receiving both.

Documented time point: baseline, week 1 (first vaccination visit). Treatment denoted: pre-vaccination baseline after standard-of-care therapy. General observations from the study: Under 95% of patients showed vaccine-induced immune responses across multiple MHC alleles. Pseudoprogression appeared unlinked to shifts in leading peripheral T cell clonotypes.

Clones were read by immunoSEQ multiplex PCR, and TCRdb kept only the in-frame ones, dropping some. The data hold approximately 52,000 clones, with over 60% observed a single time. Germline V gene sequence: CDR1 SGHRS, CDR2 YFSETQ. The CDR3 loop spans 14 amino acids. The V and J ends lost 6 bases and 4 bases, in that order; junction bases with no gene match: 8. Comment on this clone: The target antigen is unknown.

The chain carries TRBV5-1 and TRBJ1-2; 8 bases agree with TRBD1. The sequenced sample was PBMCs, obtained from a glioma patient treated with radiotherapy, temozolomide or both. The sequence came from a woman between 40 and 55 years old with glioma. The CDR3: CASTPGQGGYGYTF. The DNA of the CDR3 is TGCGCCAGCACGCCTGGACAGGGAGGCTATGGCTACACCTTC.